The rows below give T cell receptor beta chains drawn from one sample of a study of T cells in localized non-small cell lung cancer. TCRdb's copy holds only in-frame clones and misses some; the assay was immunoSEQ multiplex PCR. This repertoire shows tens of thousands of clones, approximately 80% found once; its top ten account for 4.7%. The material sequenced was PBMCs, taken before any cancer treatment. The receptors shown here come from a man between 40 and 70 years old with stage II lung adenocarcinoma. Both conserved end residues are part of each CDR3. D genes are given only for firm matches. For some rows the clone size is stated as once, few or many, or as a class when expanded; others skip it.

d_call,v_call,j_call,clone_size,cdr3_nt,cdr3_aa
NA,TRBV11-3,TRBJ1-4,few,TGTGCCAGCAGCTCCCAGGACGGTGAAAAACTGTTTTTT,CASSSQDGEKLFF
NA,TRBV5-8,TRBJ1-3,NA,TGTGCCAGCAGCTCCCTCGGGAACACCATATATTTT,CASSSLGNTIYF
NA,TRBV19,TRBJ1-1,NA,TGTGCCAGTAGTATGCAGAACGGATTGAACACTGAAGCTTTCTTT,CASSMQNGLNTEAFF
NA,TRBV27,TRBJ2-1,NA,TGTGCCAGCAGTTTATCACCACTCACCTTGGACTCCCGACGAACCATCCCCGGTCAGGATGAGCAGTTCTTC,CASSLSPLTLDSRRTIPGQDEQFF
NA,TRBV10-3,TRBJ2-6,NA,TGTGCCACCCTTCGACAGGGAGGGCCCGGGGCCAACGTCCTGACTTTC,CATLRQGGPGANVLTF
NA,TRBV30,TRBJ2-5,NA,TGTGCCTGGAAGAGTAGCGGACAAGAGACCCAGTACTTC,CAWKSSGQETQYF
NA,TRBV6-1,TRBJ1-2,NA,TGTGCCAGCAGTCCCCCCACGGGGTATGGCTACACCTTC,CASSPPTGYGYTF
NA,TRBV19,TRBJ1-5,once,TGTGCCAGTACGGGTAGCAATCAGCCCCAGCATTTT,CASTGSNQPQHF
NA,TRBV10-3,TRBJ1-3,NA,TGTGCCATCGGTTCCCGCTCTGGAAACACCATATATTTT,CAIGSRSGNTIYF
NA,TRBV2,TRBJ1-4,NA,TGTGCCAGCAGTGATGGGGGGGGAACGGAAAAACTGTTTTTT,CASSDGGGTEKLFF
TRBD1,TRBV5-4,TRBJ2-3,NA,TGTGCCAGCAGCTTAGGGGACAGCGGAGGAGATACGCAGTATTTT,CASSLGDSGGDTQYF
NA,TRBV10-2,TRBJ2-5,few,TGCGCCTGCGGCGGGGTAGAGACCCAGTACTTC,CACGGVETQYF
NA,TRBV27,TRBJ1-5,medium-sized,TGTGCCAGCAGTTTATCGGGGCCCGGAACGCCCCAGCATTTT,CASSLSGPGTPQHF
NA,TRBV18,TRBJ1-1,NA,TGTGCCAGCTCACCCGGCCAGCTCACTGAAGCTTTCTTT,CASSPGQLTEAFF
NA,TRBV6-5,TRBJ1-2,NA,TGTGCCAGCAGTCTTTTCGGGGGGGATGGCTACACCTTC,CASSLFGGDGYTF
NA,TRBV7-9,TRBJ2-1,NA,TGTGCCAGCAGCTTAGGTGGGCAATTGGGTGAGCAGTTCTTC,CASSLGGQLGEQFF
TRBD2,TRBV2,TRBJ2-2,NA,TGTGCCAGCAGTGACCCTAGCGGGAACACCGGGGAGCTGTTTTTT,CASSDPSGNTGELFF
NA,TRBV5-1,TRBJ1-1,NA,TGCGCCAGCAGCTTATTTGGTGGGGGCACTGAAGCTTTCTTT,CASSLFGGGTEAFF
TRBD1,TRBV5-1,TRBJ2-6,NA,TGCGCCAGCAGCATCGGGACAGGGGTCGGGGCCAACGTCCTGACTTTC,CASSIGTGVGANVLTF
NA,TRBV7-7,TRBJ1-1,NA,TGTGCTAGCAGTTCTAGCTGGGGCACTGAAGCTTTCTTT,CASSSSWGTEAFF
TRBD2,TRBV30,TRBJ2-7,medium-sized,TGTGCCTGGAGTCTAGCGGGGGGCTACGAGCAGTACTTC,CAWSLAGGYEQYF
TRBD2,TRBV19,TRBJ2-3,NA,TGTGCCAGTAGTGCCTGGGGGACTAGCGGGAGGACAGCCACAGATACGCAGTATTTT,CASSAWGTSGRTATDTQYF
TRBD2,TRBV7-2,TRBJ2-3,NA,TGTGCCAGCAGCTTACCCCTCACTAGCGGGGGTACGCAGTATTTT,CASSLPLTSGGTQYF
NA,TRBV21-1,TRBJ1-4,once,TGTGCCAGCAGCTCCCTAAAGGGGGAAGCAACTAATGAAAAACTGTTTTTT,CASSSLKGEATNEKLFF
NA,TRBV18,TRBJ1-5,NA,TGTGCCAGCTCACCGACAGCCGATAGCAATCAGCCCCAGCATTTT,CASSPTADSNQPQHF
TRBD1,TRBV7-8,TRBJ2-1,NA,TGTGCCAGCAGCTTAGCGACCGGGACAGGGTTTCTCTTC,CASSLATGTGFLF
NA,TRBV4-2,TRBJ2-3,NA,TGTGCCAGCAGCCGGAGGTCACAGAGCACAGATACGCAGTATTTT,CASSRRSQSTDTQYF
TRBD1,TRBV4-2,TRBJ1-5,NA,TGTGCCAGCAGCCAAGCGACAGGGATCCAGCCCCAGCATTTT,CASSQATGIQPQHF
NA,TRBV7-6,TRBJ2-7,NA,TGTGCCAGCAGCAGAGGACAGCCTCCTCCTACTGAGCAGTACTTC,CASSRGQPPPTEQYF
TRBD1,TRBV19,TRBJ1-2,NA,TGTGCCAGTAGTCCGACAGGGGAATTCTATGGCTACACCTTC,CASSPTGEFYGYTF
NA,TRBV2,TRBJ1-2,NA,TGTGCCAGCAGTGAAGCGAGAGGGAGTGATGGCTACACCTTC,CASSEARGSDGYTF
NA,TRBV7-2,TRBJ1-5,NA,TGTGCCAGCAGCTTAGAAATAGGACAGAGCCATCAGCCCCAGCATTTT,CASSLEIGQSHQPQHF
TRBD2,TRBV2,TRBJ2-7,NA,TGTGCCAGCAGAGCCCTTCCAAGCGGGAGCGAGCAGTACTTC,CASRALPSGSEQYF
NA,TRBV7-3,TRBJ1-1,NA,TGTGCCAGCAGCATACCCCAGGGGTTTGGCACTGAAGCTTTCTTT,CASSIPQGFGTEAFF
TRBD2,TRBV6-4,TRBJ2-1,NA,TGTGCCAGCAGTGACTCACTAGCGGGAGCCAATGAGCAGTTCTTC,CASSDSLAGANEQFF
NA,TRBV6-5,TRBJ2-7,NA,TGTGCCAGCAGTTACCGGGACGGAGGCTACGAGCAGTACTTC,CASSYRDGGYEQYF
NA,TRBV11-2,TRBJ2-2,NA,TGTGCCACCGGTCAGCCCTCGAACACCGGGGAGCTGTTTTTT,CATGQPSNTGELFF
TRBD1,TRBV19,TRBJ1-2,few,TGTGCCAGTAGTCCAATGGGAGGGACAGAGTATGGCTACACCTTC,CASSPMGGTEYGYTF
TRBD2,TRBV30,TRBJ2-1,NA,TGTGCCTGGAGTAGACTAAGCGGGAGGAGGAATGAGCAGTTCTTC,CAWSRLSGRRNEQFF
NA,TRBV7-8,TRBJ1-2,NA,TGTGCCAGCAGCCTAACCCTCCGGGACAATGGCTACACCTTC,CASSLTLRDNGYTF
NA,TRBV15,TRBJ1-5,NA,TGTGCCACCAGCAGAAGCTCCTTTAGCGATCAGCCCCAGCATTTT,CATSRSSFSDQPQHF
NA,TRBV11-2,TRBJ2-1,few,TGTGCCAGCAGCTTAGAACCCTCGGGAACCGCCGAGCAGTTCTTC,CASSLEPSGTAEQFF
NA,TRBV18,TRBJ2-1,NA,TGTGCCAGCTCACCATCTAACTCCTACAATGAGCAGTTCTTC,CASSPSNSYNEQFF
NA,TRBV6-6,TRBJ1-5,NA,TGTGCCAGCAGTTACCCGCGGGGGGCTCAGCCCCAGCATTTT,CASSYPRGAQPQHF
NA,TRBV6-5,TRBJ2-1,NA,TGTGCCAGCAGTTACTCCTCAGGGGTAGAAGTTCGGTTCTTC,CASSYSSGVEVRFF
NA,TRBV4-1,TRBJ2-2,NA,TGCGCCAGCAGCCAAGAGGGGGGCACCGGGGAGCTGTTTTTT,CASSQEGGTGELFF
TRBD1,TRBV5-4,TRBJ1-4,NA,TGTGCCAGCAGTTCGGGACAAGGGGGCCTCGATGAAAAACTGTTTTTT,CASSSGQGGLDEKLFF
NA,TRBV2,TRBJ2-2,few,TGTGCCATCCCAAACGGGGAGGCCACCGGGGAGCTGTTTTTT,CAIPNGEATGELFF
NA,TRBV18,TRBJ2-3,once,TGTGCCAGCTCAGGGGACAGCACAGATACGCAGTATTTT,CASSGDSTDTQYF
NA,TRBV6-1,TRBJ1-5,NA,TGTGCCAGCACCCGACAGAGAAATCAGCCCCAGCATTTT,CASTRQRNQPQHF
TRBD1,TRBV7-3,TRBJ1-1,NA,TGTGCCAGCAGCCTCACGGGACAGTTAATTATGAACACTGAAGCTTTCTTT,CASSLTGQLIMNTEAFF